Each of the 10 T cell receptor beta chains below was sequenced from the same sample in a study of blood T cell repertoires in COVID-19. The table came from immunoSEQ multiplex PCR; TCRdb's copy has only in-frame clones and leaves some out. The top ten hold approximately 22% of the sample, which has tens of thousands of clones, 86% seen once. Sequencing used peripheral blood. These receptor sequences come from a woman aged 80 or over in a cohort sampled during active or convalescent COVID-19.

The CDR3 region is CASSLVRGARTEAFF. The CDR3 region has the DNA TGTGCCAGCAGCTTAGTCAGGGGGGCGCGCACTGAAGCTTTCTTT. The genes are TRBV11-3 and TRBJ1-1, with TRBD1 matching over 7 bases. The germline V gene has CDR1 SGHNT and CDR2 YENEEA. The CDR3 is 15 residues long. Trimming removed 1 base from V and 4 bases from J; junction bases left unmatched: 6.

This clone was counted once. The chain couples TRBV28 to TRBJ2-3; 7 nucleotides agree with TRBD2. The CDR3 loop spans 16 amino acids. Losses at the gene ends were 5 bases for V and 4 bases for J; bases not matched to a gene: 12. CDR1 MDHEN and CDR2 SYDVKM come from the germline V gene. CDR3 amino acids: CASSAPLVGGADTQYF. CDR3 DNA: TGTGCCAGCAGTGCACCCTTAGTTGGGGGGGCAGATACGCAGTATTTT.

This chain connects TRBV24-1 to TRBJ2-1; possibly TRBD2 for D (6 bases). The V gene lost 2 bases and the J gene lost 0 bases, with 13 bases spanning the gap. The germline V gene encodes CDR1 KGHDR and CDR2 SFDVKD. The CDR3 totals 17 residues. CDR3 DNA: TGTGCCACCAGTGATTCGGGACTTTCTCGCTCCTACAATGAGCAGTTCTTC. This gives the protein CATSDSGLSRSYNEQFF.

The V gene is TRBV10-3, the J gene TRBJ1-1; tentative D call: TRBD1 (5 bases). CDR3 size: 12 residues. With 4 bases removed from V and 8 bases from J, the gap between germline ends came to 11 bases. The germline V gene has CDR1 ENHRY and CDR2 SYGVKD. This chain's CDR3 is CAISAKPGEAFF. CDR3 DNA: TGTGCCATCAGTGCGAAACCAGGGGAAGCTTTCTTT.

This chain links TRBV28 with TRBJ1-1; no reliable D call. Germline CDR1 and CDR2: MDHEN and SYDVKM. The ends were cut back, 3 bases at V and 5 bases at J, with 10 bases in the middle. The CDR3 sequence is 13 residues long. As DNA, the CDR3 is TGTGCCAGCAGTTTCCCGGGTGGTACTGAAGCTTTCTTT. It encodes CASSFPGGTEAFF.

The CDR3 region has the DNA TGCGCCAGCAGCTGGGGCGGGACTAGCGGTCCGAACACCGGGGAGCTGTTTTTT. This sequence encodes CASSWGGTSGPNTGELFF. The chain links TRBV5-1 to TRBJ2-2, with TRBD2 matching 11 bases. The junction had 7 bases not matched to a gene; V was cut back by 3 bases and J by 0 bases. This CDR3 has 18 residues. CDR1 is SGHRS, CDR2 YFSETQ, per germline.

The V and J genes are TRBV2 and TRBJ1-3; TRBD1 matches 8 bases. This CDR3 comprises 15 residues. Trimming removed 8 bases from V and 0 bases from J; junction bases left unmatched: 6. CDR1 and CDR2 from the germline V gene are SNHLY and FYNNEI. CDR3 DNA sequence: TGTGCCAGCGGGGACAGGCGAAACTCTGGAAACACCATATATTTT. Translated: CASGDRRNSGNTIYF. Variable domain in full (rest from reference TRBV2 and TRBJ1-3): EPEVTQTPSHQVTQMGQEVILRCVPISNHLYFYWYRQILGQKVEFLVSFYNNEISEKSEIFDDQFSVERPDGSNFTLKIRSTKLEDSAMYFCASGDRRNSGNTIYFGEGSWLTVV.

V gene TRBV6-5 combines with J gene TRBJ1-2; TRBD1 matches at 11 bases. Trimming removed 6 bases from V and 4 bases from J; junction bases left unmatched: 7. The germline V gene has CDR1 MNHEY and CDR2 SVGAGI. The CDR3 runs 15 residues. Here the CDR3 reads CASSSDRGRPYGYTF. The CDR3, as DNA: TGTGCCAGCAGCTCGGACAGGGGGCGTCCCTATGGCTACACCTTC.

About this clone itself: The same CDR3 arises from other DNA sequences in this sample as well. CDR3 DNA sequence: TGTGCCAGCAGCCCCGGGTCCTACAATGAGCAGTTCTTC. Translation gives CASSPGSYNEQFF. V and J are TRBV7-3 and TRBJ2-1, with unresolved D. The CDR3 runs to 13 residues. V was pared by 5 bases and J by 1 base, with 6 bases between. The germline V gene has CDR1 SGHTA and CDR2 FQGTGA.

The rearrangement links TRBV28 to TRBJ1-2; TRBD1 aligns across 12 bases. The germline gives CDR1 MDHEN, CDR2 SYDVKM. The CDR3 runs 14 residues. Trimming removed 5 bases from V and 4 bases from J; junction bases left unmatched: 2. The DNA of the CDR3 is TGTGCCAGCAGTGGGACAGGGGGCACCTATGGCTACACCTTC. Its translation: CASSGTGGTYGYTF.